Below are 25 T cell receptor beta chains sequenced from a single sample in a study of T cells in Graves' hyperthyroidism and ophthalmopathy (dated by TCRdb to between 2019 and 2020). Receptor libraries were prepared by multiplex PCR. The sequencer was an Illumina HiSeq 2000. The TCR beta CDR3 regions were amplified from RNA transcripts. The first round of RT-PCR for the TCR CDR3 was performed with the HTBI primer set and the Qiagen OneStep RT-PCR kit. The public reads were quality trimmed at Q25 with fastp and then assembled into clones with MiXCR by TCRdb, keeping productive beta chains. Each record represents a unique CDR3 protein, reported with the most common genes and DNA among its rows. For this sample there are fewer than 900,000 distinct CDR3 sequences; approximately 19% appear just once. Approximately 16% of the sample goes to the ten largest clones. Sequencing used blood. Source of these receptors: a woman aged 45-59 years with Graves' hyperthyroidism that later progressed to Graves' ophthalmopathy.

This clonotype was seen many times. The V call is TRBV13, the J call TRBJ2-7; D is possibly TRBD2 (5 bases). Trimming removed 5 bases from V and 2 bases from J, with 10 bases in between. CDR1 PRHDT and CDR2 FYEKMQ come from the germline V gene (reference sequence). CDR3 size: 13 residues. This CDR3 is CASSRTRAYEQYF. The CDR3 DNA is TGTGCCAGCAGCAGGACGCGGGCCTACGAGCAGTACTTC.

The J gene is TRBJ1-3, the V gene TRBV18; D is uncertain. The CDR3 is 16 residues long. V gave up 0 bases and J gave up 0 bases, with 9 bases separating them. In germline, CDR1 is KGHSH, CDR2 LQKENI. The CDR3 sequence is CASSPPVGVSGNTIYF. The CDR3, as DNA: TGTGCCAGCTCACCACCCGTAGGAGTCTCTGGAAACACCATATATTTT.

This chain joins TRBV15 and TRBJ2-2; D might be TRBD2 (6 bases). Deletions cut 4 bases from V and 0 bases from J, with 9 bases between. Germline loops: CDR1 LNHNV, CDR2 YYDKDF (reference sequence). The CDR3 consists of 15 residues. CDR3 bases: TGTGCCACCAGCATGGGACTGTCGAACACCGGGGAGCTGTTTTTT. As protein: CATSMGLSNTGELFF.

This clonotype has a count of ten or more. V gene TRBV12-3 or TRBV12-4 combines with J gene TRBJ2-2; 10 positions agree with TRBD1. V lost 8 bases and J lost 7; bases outside the gene matches: 4. The CDR3 has 13 residues. This CDR3 is CASLGQGVGELFF. In nucleotides, the CDR3 is TGTGCCAGCTTAGGACAGGGGGTCGGGGAGCTGTTTTTT.

This clonotype has just one count. V gene TRBV10-3 combines with J gene TRBJ1-4; D gene uncertain. V lost 3 bases, J lost 8 bases, and 16 bases lay in between. This CDR3 contains 15 residues. Germline CDR1 is ENHRY and CDR2 is SYGVKD. The CDR3 spells CAISEGVSSDEKLFF. As DNA, the CDR3 is TGTGCCATCAGTGAAGGTGTGTCTTCAGACGAAAAACTGTTTTTT.

This clonotype appeared many times. The rearrangement joins TRBV7-2 to TRBJ2-2, with D maybe TRBD1 (6 bases). The V gene's germline CDR1 is SGHTA and CDR2 FQGNSA. V was shortened by 0 bases and J by 4 bases, with 12 bases between the two germline ends. The CDR3 is 16 residues long. This CDR3 is CASSLAAGVGTGELFF. The CDR3 DNA reads as TGTGCCAGCAGCTTAGCGGCAGGGGTCGGCACCGGGGAGCTGTTTTTT. Combining the CDR3 with reference TRBV7-2 and TRBJ2-2 gives the whole variable domain GAGVSQSPSNKVTEKGKDVELRCDPISGHTALYWYRQSLGQGLEFLIYFQGNSAPDKSGLPSDRFSAERTGGSVSTLTIQRTQQEDSAVYLCASSLAAGVGTGELFFGEGSRLTVL.

This clonotype appeared once. V usage is TRBV28 and J usage is TRBJ2-2; TRBD2 might be the D (6 bases). The CDR3 sequence is 18 residues long. Trimming removed 3 bases from V and 0 bases from J, with 17 bases in between. Germline V gene data show CDR1 as MDHEN and CDR2 as SYDVKM. The CDR3 DNA reads as TGTGCCAGCAGTTTGACGGGAGCTCCCCGGCCGAACACCGGGGAGCTGTTTTTT. It codes for CASSLTGAPRPNTGELFF.

The table lists this clonotype with a few counts. The chain uses TRBV20-1 and TRBJ2-7; D ambiguous. The germline CDR1 and CDR2 sequences are DFQATT and SNEGSKA (reference sequence). The CDR3 length is 12 residues. Trimming took off 4 bases at V and 3 bases at J, with 10 bases between the two ends. CDR3 protein: CSAIKLDYEQYF. For the CDR3, the DNA is TGCAGTGCTATCAAACTCGACTACGAGCAGTACTTC.

This clonotype has at least ten counts. V is TRBV5-5 and J is TRBJ2-1; TRBD1 matches 7 bases. The germline gives CDR1 SGHKS, CDR2 YYEKEE (reference sequence). The CDR3 length is 15 residues. V was pared by 4 bases and J by 8 bases, with 12 bases of the junction left unmatched. The CDR3 loop reads CASSQGTASLYEQFF. CDR3 nucleotides: TGTGCCAGCAGCCAAGGGACAGCCTCACTCTATGAGCAGTTCTTC.

J is TRBJ1-4 and V is TRBV5-1; D possibly corresponds to TRBD1 (6 bases). Per the germline V gene, CDR1 is SGHRS and CDR2 is YFSETQ. V was cut by 4 bases and J by 1 base, with 17 bases left in between. The CDR3 spans 17 residues. The CDR3: CASSPAGAVGTNEKLFF. The CDR3 region has the DNA TGCGCCAGCAGCCCGGCGGGGGCAGTAGGAACTAATGAAAAACTGTTTTTT. Variable domain in full (rest from reference TRBV5-1 and TRBJ1-4): KAGVTQTPRYLIKTRGQQVTLSCSPISGHRSVSWYQQTPGQGLQFLFEYFSETQRNKGNFPGRFSGRQFSNSRSEMNVSTLELGDSALYLCASSPAGAVGTNEKLFFGSGTQLSVL.

This clonotype was seen at least ten times. The gene calls are TRBV5-6 and TRBJ1-2, with a weak D call TRBD1 (5 bases). Trimming cost V 7 bases and J 4 bases, with 23 bases left between them. Germline-derived CDR1 and CDR2 are SGHDT and YYEEEE. The CDR3 consists of 16 residues. The CDR3 nucleotides read TGTGCCAGCGTGCCCGGGTTCGACAGTAATTTCTATGGCTACACCTTC. Translated: CASVPGFDSNFYGYTF.

This clonotype was detected ten times or more. The genes are TRBV12-3 or TRBV12-4 and TRBJ2-1, with 12 bases fitting TRBD2. The CDR3 consists of 16 residues. The ends lost 7 bases at V and 5 bases at J; junction bases unmatched: 9. The CDR3 is CASTRATSGGNNEQFF. The DNA of the CDR3 is TGTGCCAGCACCCGTGCGACTAGCGGGGGAAACAATGAGCAGTTCTTC.

This clonotype was seen ten or more times. The CDR3 sequence: CASSHQQGARNTEAFF. The CDR3 DNA reads TGTGCCAGCAGCCATCAACAGGGGGCGCGGAACACTGAAGCTTTCTTT. This chain links TRBV3-1 with TRBJ1-1, with 9 bases matching TRBD1. Germline CDR1 reads LGHDT; CDR2 reads YNNKEL (reference sequence). CDR3 size: 16 residues. V was clipped by 3 bases and J by 1 base; unmatched bases: 6.

There are many counts of this clonotype. This rearrangement joins TRBV12-3 or TRBV12-4 to TRBJ2-1, with D tentatively TRBD1 or TRBD2 (5 bases each). The CDR3 totals 15 residues. Between the trimmed V and J ends, which lost 7 bases and 2 bases, there was a span of 15 bases. CDR3 DNA sequence: TGTGCCAGCACCCAACCGGGACCGGCCTACAATGAGCAGTTCTTC. Protein product: CASTQPGPAYNEQFF.

This clonotype was recorded at least ten times. This sequence joins TRBV7-9 and TRBJ1-5; D is unresolved. The CDR3 extends over 13 amino acids. The V gene's germline CDR1 is SEHNR and CDR2 FQNEAQ (reference sequence). V was pared by 5 bases and J by 5 bases, with 10 bases between. DNA for the CDR3: TGTGCCAGCAGCGCCGACGGGGATCAGCCCCAGCATTTT. Translated: CASSADGDQPQHF.

This clonotype was seen ten or more times. This rearrangement joins TRBV11-2 to TRBJ1-3; D is unclear. The CDR3 is made up of 13 amino acids. Germline V gene lookup returns CDR1 SGHAT and CDR2 FQNNGV. V shed 7 bases and J shed 4 bases, with 11 bases lying between them. CDR3 DNA: TGTGCCAGCATCCCGACCCAGGGAAACACCATATATTTT. Translated, it gives CASIPTQGNTIYF.

The rearrangement joins TRBV29-1 to TRBJ2-7; 9 bases are shared with TRBD1. The CDR3 has 14 residues. J gave up 2 bases and V 6 bases, and 8 bases lay outside the gene matches. The germline V gene has CDR1 SQVTM and CDR2 ANQGSEA. The CDR3 spells CSVRSRQGAYEQYF. CDR3 nucleotide sequence: TGCAGCGTCCGTTCTAGACAGGGGGCCTACGAGCAGTACTTC.

This clonotype occurred a few times. V usage is TRBV7-9 and J usage is TRBJ2-2; no firm D call. The CDR3 length is 13 residues. Germline V gene sequence: CDR1 SEHNR, CDR2 FQNEAQ (reference sequence). The germline V and J ends were trimmed by 5 bases and 7 bases, with 11 bases remaining between them. Here the CDR3 reads CASSPRGFGELFF. The CDR3, as DNA: TGTGCCAGCAGCCCCCGAGGATTCGGGGAGCTGTTTTTT.

This clonotype occurred a few times. The chain couples TRBV11-2 to TRBJ1-5; D is uncertain. Deletions cut 0 bases from V and 6 bases from J, with 6 bases between. Germline assignment: CDR1 SGHAT and CDR2 FQNNGV. The CDR3 loop spans 13 amino acids. CDR3 in DNA: TGTGCCAGCAGCTTAGATCCGGCTCAGCCCCAGCATTTT. This gives the protein CASSLDPAQPQHF.

A word on this clonotype: One end of the junction fails to match germline, which may point to a read error. The chain uses TRBV7-6 and TRBJ1-4; D is perhaps TRBD1 (5 bases). This CDR3 spans 14 amino acids. Germline V CDR1 and CDR2: SGHVS, FNYEAQ. The CDR3 loop is CVSSLSGAAEKLFF. The CDR3 coding sequence is TGTGTCAGCAGCTTATCTGGGGCGGCTGAAAAACTGTTTTTT. The full variable domain, rest sourced from reference TRBV7-6 and TRBJ1-4, is GAGVSQSPRYKVTKRGQDVALRCDPISGHVSLYWYRQALGQGPEFLTYFNYEAQQDKSGLPNDRFSAERPEGSISTLTIQRTEQRDSAMYRCVSSLSGAAEKLFFGSGTQLSVL.

The chain recombines TRBV3-1 with TRBJ2-7, with 7 bases identical to TRBD1. Looked up from germline, CDR1 is LGHDT and CDR2 is YNNKEL (reference sequence). This CDR3 has 20 amino acids. Trimming cost V 0 bases and J 3 bases; bases outside gene matches: 20. CDR3 sequence: CASSQEYGTAEHDVFYEQYF. Here the CDR3 DNA reads TGTGCCAGCAGCCAAGAGTACGGGACAGCCGAACACGATGTCTTCTACGAGCAGTACTTC.

This clonotype was found a few times. V usage is TRBV25-1 and J usage is TRBJ1-1; perhaps TRBD1 as D (5 bases). CDR3 length: 14 amino acids. The V end lost 0 bases, the J end lost 3 bases, and 8 bases lay between the germline ends. Per germline, CDR1 MGHDK and CDR2 SYGVNS. CDR3 sequence (DNA): TGTGCCAGCAGTGAATATGTGACAGACACTGAAGCTTTCTTT. Its protein is CASSEYVTDTEAFF.

The V and J genes are TRBV6-2 or TRBV6-3 and TRBJ1-1; tentative D call: TRBD1 (6 bases). Trimming pared 0 bases from V and 4 bases from J, leaving 27 bases between. Germline assignment: CDR1 MNHEY and CDR2 SVGEGT. There are 20 residues in the CDR3. In nucleotides, the CDR3 is TGTGCCAGCAGTTACTCTTTTGACTTGCGGCAGGGGAGTAGTGTCACTGAAGCTTTCTTT. Residues: CASSYSFDLRQGSSVTEAFF.

The J gene is TRBJ1-6, the V gene TRBV12-3 or TRBV12-4; 8 bases fit TRBD1. Germline trimming cut 4 bases from V and 3 bases from J; bases unmatched to any gene: 5. The CDR3 runs 16 residues. CDR3 residues: CASSSPGTGYNSPLHF. The CDR3 nucleotides read TGTGCCAGCAGTTCACCCGGGACAGGCTATAATTCACCCCTCCACTTT.

The chain uses TRBV10-3 and TRBJ2-2; 12 nucleotides match TRBD1. V lost 6 bases, J lost 2 bases, and 4 bases stayed unmatched. The CDR3 totals 16 residues. Germline V gene lookup returns CDR1 ENHRY and CDR2 SYGVKD. The CDR3 spells CAISTGTGGNTGELFF. CDR3 DNA: TGTGCCATCAGCACCGGGACAGGGGGCAACACCGGGGAGCTGTTTTTT.